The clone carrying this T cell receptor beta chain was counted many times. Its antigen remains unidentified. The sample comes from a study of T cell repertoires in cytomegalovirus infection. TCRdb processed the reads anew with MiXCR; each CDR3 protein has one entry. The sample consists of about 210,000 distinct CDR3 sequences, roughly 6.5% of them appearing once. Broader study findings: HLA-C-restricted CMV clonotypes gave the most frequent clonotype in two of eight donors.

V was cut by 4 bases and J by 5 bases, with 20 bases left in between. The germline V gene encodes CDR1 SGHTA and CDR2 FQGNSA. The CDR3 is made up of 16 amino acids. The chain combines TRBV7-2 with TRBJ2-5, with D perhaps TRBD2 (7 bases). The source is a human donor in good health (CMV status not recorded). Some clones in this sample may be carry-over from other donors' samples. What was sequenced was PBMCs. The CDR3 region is CASSSQSRGAGETQYF. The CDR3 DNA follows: TGTGCCAGCAGCTCCCAGAGTCGGGGGGCGGGGGAGACCCAGTACTTC.